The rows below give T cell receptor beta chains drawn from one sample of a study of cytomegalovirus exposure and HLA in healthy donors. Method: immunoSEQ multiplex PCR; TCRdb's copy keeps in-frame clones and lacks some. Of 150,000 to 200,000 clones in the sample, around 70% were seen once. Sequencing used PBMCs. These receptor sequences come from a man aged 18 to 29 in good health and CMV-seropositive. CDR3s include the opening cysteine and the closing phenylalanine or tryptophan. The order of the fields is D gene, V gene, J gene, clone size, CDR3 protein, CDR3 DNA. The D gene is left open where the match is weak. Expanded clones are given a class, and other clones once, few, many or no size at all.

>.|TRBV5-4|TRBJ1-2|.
CASSLGGSGVGNYGYTF
TGTGCCAGCAGCTTGGGGGGGTCAGGGGTCGGGAACTATGGCTACACCTTC
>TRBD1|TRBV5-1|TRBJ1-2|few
CASSLEQGDGYTF
TGCGCCAGCAGCTTGGAACAGGGGGATGGCTACACCTTC
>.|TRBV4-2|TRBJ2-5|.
CASSLGQMGETQYF
TGTGCCAGCAGCCTAGGACAGATGGGGGAGACCCAGTACTTC
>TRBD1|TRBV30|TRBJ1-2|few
CAWSVPGTGIYTF
TGTGCCTGGAGTGTACCAGGGACAGGGATCTACACCTTC
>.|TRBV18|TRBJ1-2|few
CASSGRANYGYTF
TGTGCCAGCTCAGGCAGGGCTAACTATGGCTACACCTTC
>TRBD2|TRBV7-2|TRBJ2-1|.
CASREGRLAGGGGDEQFF
TGTGCCAGCAGGGAGGGAAGGCTAGCGGGAGGTGGGGGGGATGAGCAGTTCTTC
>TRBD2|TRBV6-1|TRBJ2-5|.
CASSEAVAGWGETQYF
TGTGCCAGCAGTGAAGCGGTAGCGGGATGGGGAGAGACCCAGTACTTC
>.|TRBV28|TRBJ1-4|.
CASSRPGGATNEKLFF
TGTGCCAGCAGTCGTCCCGGGGGGGCGACTAATGAAAAACTGTTTTTT
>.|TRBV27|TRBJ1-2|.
CASSLSLRQSGGYGYTF
TGTGCCAGCAGTTTATCTCTTAGGCAGTCCGGGGGCTATGGCTACACCTTC
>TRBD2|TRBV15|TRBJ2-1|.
CATSRVPPLAGHYNEQFF
TGTGCCACCAGCAGAGTACCCCCACTAGCGGGGCATTACAATGAGCAGTTCTTC
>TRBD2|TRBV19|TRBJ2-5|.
CASSRGGWETQYF
TGTGCCAGTAGTAGGGGGGGTTGGGAGACCCAGTACTTC
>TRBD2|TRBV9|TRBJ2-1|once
CASSVGGGTYNEQFF
TGTGCCAGCAGCGTTGGGGGGGGTACCTACAATGAGCAGTTCTTC
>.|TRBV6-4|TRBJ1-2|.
CASSDSGTAPSGYTF
TGTGCCAGCAGTGACTCGGGTACAGCCCCGAGTGGCTACACCTTC
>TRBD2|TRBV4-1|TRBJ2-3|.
CASSQVAGGTDTQYF
TGCGCCAGCAGCCAAGTAGCGGGGGGCACAGATACGCAGTATTTT
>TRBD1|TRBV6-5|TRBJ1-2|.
CASSRGQLYGYTF
TGTGCCAGCAGCCGGGGACAGCTCTATGGCTACACCTTC
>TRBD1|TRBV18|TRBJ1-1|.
CASSRTGFDTEAFF
TGTGCCAGCTCAAGGACAGGGTTCGACACTGAAGCTTTCTTT
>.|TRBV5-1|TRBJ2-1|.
CASSLAERHEQFF
TGCGCCAGCAGCTTGGCCGAGCGGCATGAGCAGTTCTTC
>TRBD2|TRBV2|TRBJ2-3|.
CASGRLAAADTQYF
TGTGCCAGCGGGAGGCTAGCGGCGGCAGATACGCAGTATTTT
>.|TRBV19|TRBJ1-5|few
CASSTQGPQPQHF
TGTGCCAGTAGTACACAGGGCCCGCAGCCCCAGCATTTT
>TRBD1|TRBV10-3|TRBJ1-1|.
CAIIATGGNTEAFF
TGTGCCATCATCGCGACAGGGGGCAACACTGAAGCTTTCTTT
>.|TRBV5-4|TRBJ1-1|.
CASSLGGNTEAFF
TGTGCCAGCAGTCTCGGGGGGAACACTGAAGCTTTCTTT
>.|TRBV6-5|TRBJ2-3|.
CASSYSAGSPDTQYF
TGTGCCAGCAGTTACTCTGCGGGATCCCCAGATACGCAGTATTTT
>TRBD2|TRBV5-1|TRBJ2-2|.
CASSLGLAANTGELFF
TGCGCCAGCAGCTTGGGCCTAGCGGCGAACACCGGGGAGCTGTTTTTT
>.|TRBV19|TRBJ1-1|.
CATKTQENSEAFF
TGTGCCACTAAGACACAGGAGAACAGTGAAGCTTTCTTT
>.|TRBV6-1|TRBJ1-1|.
CASSEPLEAFF
TGTGCCAGCAGTGAACCCCTTGAAGCTTTCTTT
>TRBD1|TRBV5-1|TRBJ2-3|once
CASSGGTGPTDTQYF
TGCGCCAGCAGCGGAGGGACAGGACCCACAGATACGCAGTATTTT
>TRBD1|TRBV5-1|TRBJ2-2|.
CASSSGTGNTGELFF
TGCGCCAGCAGTTCCGGGACAGGGAACACCGGGGAGCTGTTTTTT
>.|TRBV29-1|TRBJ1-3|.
CSVAPDSYTGNTIYF
TGCAGCGTTGCCCCGGACAGTTATACCGGAAACACCATATATTTT
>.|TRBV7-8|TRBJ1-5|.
CASSFAIDTLQQPQHF
TGTGCCAGCAGCTTCGCAATCGACACCTTACAACAGCCCCAGCATTTT
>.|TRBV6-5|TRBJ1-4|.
CASSYSRPGFEKLFF
TGTGCCAGCAGTTACTCGAGGCCAGGGTTTGAAAAACTGTTTTTT
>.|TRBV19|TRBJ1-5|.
CASSIGQAGNQPQHF
TGTGCCAGTAGTATAGGGCAGGCAGGCAATCAGCCCCAGCATTTT
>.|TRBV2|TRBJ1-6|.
CASSGQSPNSPLHF
TGTGCCAGCAGCGGACAGTCTCCAAATTCACCCCTCCACTTT
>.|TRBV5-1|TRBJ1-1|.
CASSLPGQNTEAFF
TGCGCCAGCAGCCTACCGGGACAGAACACTGAAGCTTTCTTT
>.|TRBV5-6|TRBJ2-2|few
CASSLVVAGELFF
TGTGCCAGCAGCTTGGTAGTCGCCGGGGAGCTGTTTTTT
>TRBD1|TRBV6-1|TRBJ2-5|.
CASSEPRTGAPLQETQYF
TGTGCCAGCAGTGAACCCCGGACAGGGGCCCCTCTTCAAGAGACCCAGTACTTC
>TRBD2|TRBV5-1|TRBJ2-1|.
CASSLASGAASYNEQFF
TGCGCCAGCAGCTTGGCTAGCGGGGCCGCCTCCTACAATGAGCAGTTCTTC
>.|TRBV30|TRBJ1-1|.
CAWSAGQLNTEAFF
TGTGCCTGGAGTGCTGGACAGCTGAACACTGAAGCTTTCTTT
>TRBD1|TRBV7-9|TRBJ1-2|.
CASSLGGRTGEIYGYTF
TGTGCCAGCAGCTTAGGCGGACGGACAGGTGAAATCTATGGCTACACCTTC
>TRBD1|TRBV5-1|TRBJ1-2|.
CASSFKTGGIGYTF
TGCGCCAGCAGCTTTAAAACAGGGGGGATCGGCTACACCTTC
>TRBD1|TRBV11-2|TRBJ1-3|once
CASSQGAAGNTIYF
TGTGCCAGCAGCCAGGGGGCGGCTGGAAACACCATATATTTT
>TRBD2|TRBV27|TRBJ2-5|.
CASSYSGTSGRQETQYF
TGTGCCAGCAGTTATTCCGGGACTAGCGGGCGGCAGGAGACCCAGTACTTC